This T cell receptor (beta chain) derives from a study of T cell changes during pregnancy in multiple sclerosis (dated by TCRdb to the late 2010s). Concerning the study at large: Changes in the T cell repertoire over the course of pregnancy were examined in this study in women with multiple sclerosis.

The CDR3 numbers 13 residues from cysteine through phenylalanine. Here the CDR3 DNA is all that survives: 39 bases in frame from base 1. Trimming accounts for 5 bases at V and 1 base at J, while the number of junction bases matched to no gene is 1. CDR1 and CDR2, looked up from the germline V gene, are SGHAT and FQNNGV. As for this clone: Its antigen is not yet known. No much larger clonotype is one base removed from it; base qualities were not supplied.

Receptor libraries were prepared by the immunoSEQ multiplex PCR assay. Sourced from immuneACCESS, this table was stored by TCRdb with only in-frame sequences that have V and J called. A share of the clones is absent; for the studies checked, an unresolved V gene accounts for under half, and the remainder has no known explanation. The sample table holds 18,000 or so clones, of which approximately 90% were seen once. The top ten hold approximately 1.2% of the sample. This receptor was taken from a female donor in good health, enrolled as a control in a pregnancy study. This chain joins TRBV11-2 to TRBJ2-7; 8 central bases correspond to TRBD1. Sequenced here: CD4+ T cells from peripheral blood mononuclear cells, sampled in the first trimester of pregnancy. The CDR3 region: CASSRDRSYEQYF. Read as DNA, the sequence is TGTGCCAGCAGCCGGGACAGGTCCTACGAGCAGTACTTC.